The rows below give T cell receptor beta chains drawn from one sample of a study of blood T cell repertoires in COVID-19. Profiling relied on immunoSEQ multiplex PCR, and the TCRdb table lists in-frame clones only, not all of them. The sample includes approximately 280,000 clones, approximately 90% of them seen just once. Sequencing was carried out using peripheral blood. Source of these receptors: an older woman with acute or convalescent COVID-19. The CDR3 runs from the conserved cysteine through the conserved F or W. A D gene is named only where the DNA matches it firmly. Only some rows state a clone size, as once, few, many or a class for expanded clones.

d_gene	abundance	j_gene	v_gene	CDR3aa	CDR3nt
.	once	TRBJ1-2	TRBV7-9	CASSPGPDGYTF	TGTGCCAGCAGCCCCGGTCCCGATGGCTACACCTTC
TRBD2	.	TRBJ2-1	TRBV14	CASSPAGVHSSEQFF	TGTGCCAGCAGCCCTGCGGGGGTTCACTCCAGTGAGCAGTTCTTC
.	.	TRBJ2-7	TRBV20-1	CSASFGGFEQYF	TGCAGTGCTAGTTTTGGGGGGTTCGAGCAGTACTTC
.	.	TRBJ2-3	TRBV7-2	CASSSPNTDTQYF	TGTGCCAGCAGCTCCCCAAACACAGATACGCAGTATTTT
TRBD1	.	TRBJ2-7	TRBV5-1	CASSFGTGVYEQYF	TGCGCCAGCAGCTTTGGGACAGGAGTCTACGAGCAGTACTTC
TRBD1	.	TRBJ2-7	TRBV18	CASSPATGSYEQYF	TGTGCCAGCTCACCCGCGACAGGGTCCTACGAGCAGTACTTC
TRBD2	few	TRBJ2-2	TRBV9	CASSGPRGRSDTGELFF	TGTGCCAGCAGCGGCCCCCGCGGGAGGTCGGACACCGGGGAGCTGTTTTTT
TRBD2	.	TRBJ2-3	TRBV4-3	CASSQIAGGVTDTQYF	TGCGCCAGCAGCCAGATAGCGGGGGGGGTCACAGATACGCAGTATTTT
TRBD2	.	TRBJ2-7	TRBV7-6	CASSLAVAGDRHEQYF	TGTGCCAGCAGCTTAGCAGTTGCGGGAGATCGACACGAGCAGTACTTC
.	.	TRBJ1-1	TRBV6-2/TRBV6-3	CASSPAVYRSTEAFF	TGTGCCAGCAGCCCGGCAGTGTATCGGAGCACTGAAGCTTTCTTT
.	.	TRBJ2-7	TRBV2	CASRQGPYEQYF	TGTGCCAGCAGGCAGGGTCCCTACGAGCAGTACTTC
TRBD2	.	TRBJ2-7	TRBV29-1	CSALGLAGANEQYF	TGCAGCGCCCTGGGACTAGCGGGAGCTAACGAGCAGTACTTC
.	.	TRBJ1-1	TRBV29-1	CSVMGASTEAFF	TGCAGCGTTATGGGGGCCAGCACTGAAGCTTTCTTT
.	once	TRBJ2-7	TRBV4-3	CASSQDDGGYEQYF	TGCGCCAGCAGCCAAGATGACGGAGGGTACGAGCAGTACTTC
.	.	TRBJ1-5	TRBV18	CASSPNRVQPQHF	TGTGCCAGCTCACCTAACAGGGTTCAGCCCCAGCATTTT
.	.	TRBJ2-5	TRBV5-4	CASSRIAGSETQYF	TGTGCCAGCAGCCGGATCGCAGGCTCAGAGACCCAGTACTTC
.	few	TRBJ1-2	TRBV5-4	CASTRAGAVANYGYTF	TGTGCCAGCACCCGTGCTGGGGCGGTAGCTAACTATGGCTACACCTTC
.	.	TRBJ1-2	TRBV4-3	CASSQSGTYGYTF	TGCGCCAGCAGCCAATCGGGGACTTATGGCTACACCTTC
TRBD1	.	TRBJ1-2	TRBV3-1/TRBV3-2	CASSQEVTGDGYTF	TGTGCCAGCAGCCAAGAAGTGACAGGGGATGGCTACACCTTC
.	.	TRBJ1-4	TRBV9	CASSVGATRVNEKLFF	TGTGCCAGCAGCGTAGGGGCCACCAGGGTTAATGAAAAACTGTTTTTT
.	.	TRBJ2-7	TRBV9	CASSEGGTGGYEQYF	TGTGCCAGCAGTGAGGGGGGGACAGGAGGGTACGAGCAGTACTTC
.	few	TRBJ2-7	TRBV7-2	CASSLARISYEQYF	TGTGCCAGCAGCTTAGCGAGGATCTCCTACGAGCAGTACTTC
.	few	TRBJ1-1	TRBV18	CASSPRRTDNTEAFF	TGTGCCAGCTCACCACGCAGGACAGATAACACTGAAGCTTTCTTT
TRBD2	once	TRBJ2-2	TRBV5-1	CASSVAGGTGELFF	TGCGCCAGCAGCGTAGCGGGGGGAACCGGGGAGCTGTTTTTT
TRBD1	.	TRBJ1-1	TRBV2	CAEDRATEAFF	TGCGCCGAGGACAGGGCCACTGAAGCTTTCTTT
.	.	TRBJ1-1	TRBV4-2	CASSPQDLSGNTEAFF	TGTGCCAGCAGCCCTCAAGATCTCTCAGGGAACACTGAAGCTTTCTTT
TRBD2	.	TRBJ2-5	TRBV30	CAWQDLAEEETQYF	TGTGCCTGGCAAGATCTAGCGGAGGAGGAGACCCAGTACTTC
.	.	TRBJ2-7	TRBV2	CASSELSEQYF	TGTGCCAGCAGTGAACTCAGCGAGCAGTACTTC
.	once	TRBJ1-5	TRBV28	CASTPAGSNQPQHF	TGTGCCAGCACTCCAGCGGGGAGCAATCAGCCCCAGCATTTT
.	.	TRBJ2-7	TRBV7-2	CASSLSRDKSHEQYF	TGTGCCAGCAGCTTATCCCGGGACAAGTCCCACGAGCAGTACTTC
TRBD2	.	TRBJ2-3	TRBV27	CASSRGLAGDTQYF	TGTGCCAGCAGTCGCGGACTAGCGGGAGATACGCAGTATTTT
TRBD2	.	TRBJ2-2	TRBV4-1	CASSQETSGGAGELFF	TGCGCCAGCAGCCAAGAAACTAGCGGGGGGGCCGGGGAGCTGTTTTTT
.	once	TRBJ1-4	TRBV5-8	CASSLARDGSGKLFF	TGTGCCAGCAGCTTGGCGCGGGACGGGTCGGGAAAACTGTTTTTT
.	.	TRBJ1-5	TRBV7-5	CVRSSRWGGGRCCNQPQHF	TGTGTCAGAAGCTCCAGGTGGGGTGGAGGAAGGTGCTGCAATCAGCCCCAGCATTTT
TRBD1	few	TRBJ1-2	TRBV6-2/TRBV6-3	CASSYADRVIGSYTF	TGTGCCAGCAGTTACGCCGACAGGGTAATCGGTAGCTACACCTTC
.	.	TRBJ1-5	TRBV10-2	CASSNDRNDQPQHF	TGCGCCAGCAGTAACGACAGGAACGATCAGCCCCAGCATTTT
TRBD2	.	TRBJ2-2	TRBV27	CASSPLREGRGGELFF	TGTGCCAGCAGTCCCCTAAGGGAGGGCCGCGGCGGGGAGCTGTTTTTT
TRBD2	.	TRBJ2-1	TRBV19	CASSIPTSGIDNEQFF	TGTGCCAGTAGTATCCCGACTAGCGGGATAGACAATGAGCAGTTCTTC
TRBD1	once	TRBJ2-1	TRBV6-2/TRBV6-3	CASSYVGTGPYNEQFF	TGTGCCAGCAGTTATGTGGGGACAGGACCCTACAATGAGCAGTTCTTC
.	.	TRBJ2-7	TRBV18	CASSPPVGQGTYEQYF	TGTGCCAGCTCACCACCGGTAGGGCAGGGAACCTACGAGCAGTACTTC
TRBD2	.	TRBJ2-3	TRBV9	CASSEAGGTDTQYF	TGTGCCAGCAGCGAAGCGGGAGGGACAGATACGCAGTATTTT
.	.	TRBJ1-3	TRBV19	CASSYRGSRPGNTIYF	TGTGCCAGTAGCTATAGGGGATCGCGCCCTGGAAACACCATATATTTT
.	.	TRBJ1-1	TRBV7-7	CASSSMVPGTEAFF	TGTGCTAGCAGCTCAATGGTGCCGGGAACTGAAGCTTTCTTT
.	.	TRBJ1-3	TRBV5-6	CASSLRGNTIYF	TGTGCCAGCAGCTTGCGGGGAAACACCATATATTTT
.	few	TRBJ2-7	TRBV27	CASSRVTGGYEQYF	TGTGCCAGCAGTCGAGTTACCGGGGGATACGAGCAGTACTTC
.	once	TRBJ1-1	TRBV7-2	CASSSQGMGAFF	TGTGCCAGCAGCTCGCAGGGAATGGGCGCTTTCTTT
TRBD1	.	TRBJ1-1	TRBV3-1/TRBV3-2	CASSHGPGQGAWERSEAFF	TGTGCCAGCAGCCACGGTCCGGGACAGGGGGCATGGGAGCGGTCTGAAGCTTTCTTT